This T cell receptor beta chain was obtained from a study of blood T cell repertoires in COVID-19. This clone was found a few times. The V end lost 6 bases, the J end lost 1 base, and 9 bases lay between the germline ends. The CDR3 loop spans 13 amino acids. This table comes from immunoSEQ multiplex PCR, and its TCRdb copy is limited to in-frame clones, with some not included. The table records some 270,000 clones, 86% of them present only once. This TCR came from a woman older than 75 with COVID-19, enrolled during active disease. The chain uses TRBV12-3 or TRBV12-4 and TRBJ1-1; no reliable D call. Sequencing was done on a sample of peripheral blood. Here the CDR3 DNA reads TGTGCCAGCAGCGCCCGGGAGAACACTGAAGCTTTCTTT. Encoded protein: CASSARENTEAFF.